These 19 T cell receptor beta chains originate from one sample sequenced in a study of control samples from healthy donors and cancer patients. Profiled with immunoSEQ multiplex PCR; TCRdb holds only in-frame clones, not every one. Of 100,000 or so clones listed, approximately 90% are singletons. Sequencing was carried out using blood. These receptors all stem from a man aged 30 to 45 in good health.

The rearrangement joins TRBV27 to TRBJ2-4; D is unclear. There are 11 residues in the CDR3. Germline V gene data show CDR1 as MNHEY and CDR2 as SMNVEV (reference sequence). V was cut by 3 bases and J by 8 bases, with 5 bases left in between. CDR3 coding DNA: TGTGCCAGCAGTTTTCGGGACATTCAGTACTTC. Its translation is CASSFRDIQYF.

The table lists this clone with a count of one. The V gene is TRBV2, the J gene TRBJ2-7; 9 positions agree with TRBD1. This CDR3 spans 15 amino acids. Germline trimming cut 5 bases from V and 2 bases from J; bases unmatched to any gene: 7. In germline, CDR1 is SNHLY, CDR2 FYNNEI. CDR3 sequence (DNA): TGTGCCAGCAGTCAGACAGGGGGGGGAACCTACGAGCAGTACGTC. Encoded protein: CASSQTGGGTYEQYV.

The V and J genes are TRBV7-3 and TRBJ2-7; 12 positions agree with TRBD1. The CDR3 runs 18 residues. CDR1 SGHTA and CDR2 FQGTGA come from the germline V gene. CDR3 nucleotide sequence: TGTGCTCCCCCGTCGCTTCTGGGACAGGGGGCGCCGGGGAGGGAGCAGTACGTC. As protein: CAPPSLLGQGAPGREQYV.

This clone was recorded only once. V usage is TRBV5-6 and J usage is TRBJ2-2; D not certain. Germline V gives CDR1 SGHDT, CDR2 YYEEEE. The V gene lost 1 base and the J gene lost 8 bases, with 12 bases spanning the gap. The CDR3 consists of 14 residues. Written as DNA, the CDR3 is TGTGCCAGCAGCTTGATGCCGGACGTTGGGGAGCTGTTTTTT. Protein: CASSLMPDVGELFF. The full variable domain, completed using reference TRBV5-6 and TRBJ2-2, is DAGVTQSPTHLIKTRGQQVTLRCSPKSGHDTVSWYQQALGQGPQFIFQYYEEEERQRGNFPDRFSGHQFPNYSSELNVNALLLGDSALYLCASSLMPDVGELFFGEGSRLTVL.

This chain joins TRBV5-4 and TRBJ1-1, with TRBD1 as a possible D gene (5 bases). The CDR3 spans 15 residues. Deletions cut 6 bases from V and 1 base from J, with 16 bases between. Germline assignment: CDR1 SGHNT and CDR2 YYREEE (reference sequence). CDR3 sequence (DNA): TGTGCCAGCACACCGTCCATGACAGAGAACACTGAAGCTTTCTTT. It specifies CASTPSMTENTEAFF.

This chain uses TRBV3-1 (or the pseudogene TRBV3-2) with TRBJ2-5; maybe TRBD2 (6 bases). CDR3 length: 14 residues. Germline CDR1 reads LGHDT; CDR2 reads YNNKEL (reference sequence). Trimming removed 4 bases from V and 4 bases from J, with 13 bases in between. The CDR3 protein is CASSRGAGGETQYF. The CDR3, as DNA: TGTGCCAGCAGCCGAGGGGCCGGGGGAGAGACCCAGTACTTC.

The chain employs TRBV18 and TRBJ2-6; TRBD1 matches 8 bases. J was trimmed by 0 bases and V by 1 base; bases with no gene match: 5. The germline V gene has CDR1 KGHSH and CDR2 LQKENI. The CDR3 sequence is 18 residues long. DNA for the CDR3: TGTGCCAGCTCACCACTTCAGGGGGCTGTCTCTGGGGCCAACGTCCTGACTTTC. It specifies CASSPLQGAVSGANVLTF.

The chain recombines TRBV5-1 with TRBJ2-7; possibly TRBD1 for D (6 bases). Trimming left V 0 bases short and J 5 bases short, with 6 bases between. The CDR3 covers 12 residues. In germline, CDR1 is SGHRS, CDR2 YFSETQ. The CDR3 region is CASSLDRDEQYF. CDR3 bases: TGCGCCAGCAGCTTGGACAGGGACGAGCAGTACTTC.

The rearrangement uses TRBV2 and TRBJ1-1; D is possibly TRBD1 (6 bases). This CDR3 spans 15 amino acids. CDR1 and CDR2 (germline): SNHLY, FYNNEI. V shed 6 bases and J shed 1 base, with 15 bases lying between them. The CDR3 protein is CASSLAPGQNTEAFF. The CDR3 bases are TGTGCCAGCAGCCTCGCCCCGGGACAGAACACTGAAGCTTTCTTT.

This chain joins TRBV4-2 and TRBJ2-5; a weak D match, TRBD1 (5 bases). Trimming pared 0 bases from V and 6 bases from J, leaving 14 bases between. This CDR3 is built from 15 residues. The germline V gene encodes CDR1 LGHNA and CDR2 YNFKEQ. CDR3 residues: CASSQDLGLPKTQYF. The CDR3 DNA is TGTGCCAGCAGCCAAGACCTGGGGCTTCCCAAGACCCAGTACTTC.

In its sample, this clone was seen once. V and J are TRBV27 and TRBJ2-2; the D gene is possibly TRBD1 (6 bases). From germline, CDR1 is MNHEY and CDR2 SMNVEV (reference sequence). Trimming removed 3 bases at V and 6 bases at J, with 11 bases between. The length of the CDR3 is 14 residues. The chain's CDR3 is CASSFTGKSGELFF. The CDR3 DNA sequence: TGTGCCAGCAGTTTTACAGGGAAATCCGGGGAGCTGTTTTTT.

The chain carries TRBV27 and TRBJ2-7; possibly TRBD2 for D (6 bases). This CDR3 contains 14 residues. The V and J ends lost 3 bases and 3 bases respectively, with 12 bases between them. Germline values: CDR1 MNHEY, CDR2 SMNVEV (reference sequence). CDR3 sequence: CASSLGGAGYEQYF. The CDR3, as DNA: TGTGCCAGCAGTTTGGGCGGGGCAGGCTACGAGCAGTACTTC.

CDR3 DNA: TGCAGTGCTACAAGAGGAGCGCAGCAGTTCTTC. This encodes CSATRGAQQFF. This chain links TRBV20-1 with TRBJ2-1, with D unresolved. Germline V CDR1 and CDR2: DFQATT, SNEGSKA (reference sequence). The CDR3 covers 11 residues. Trimming shortened V by 4 bases and J by 11 bases, and 12 bases separated the two germline ends.

This clone was counted once. The chain links TRBV20-1 to TRBJ1-2, with 8 nucleotides matching TRBD1. Germline V gene data show CDR1 as DFQATT and CDR2 as SNEGSKA (reference sequence). The CDR3 loop spans 14 amino acids. With 3 bases clipped from V and 2 bases from J, the junction kept 5 bases outside the gene matches. In DNA, the CDR3 is TGCAGTGCTAGTGACCCAGGGGGCAACTATGGCTACACCTTC. Protein: CSASDPGGNYGYTF.

V gene TRBV24-1 combines with J gene TRBJ1-4; the match to TRBD1 covers 7 bases. The CDR3 runs 15 residues. CDR1 is KGHDR, CDR2 SFDVKD, per germline. V was clipped by 3 bases and J by 5 bases; unmatched bases: 5. The CDR3 region has the DNA TGTGCCACCAGTGATAGGACAGGACCCAATGAAAAACTGTTTTTT. This gives the protein CATSDRTGPNEKLFF.

The genes are TRBV9 and TRBJ2-3, with a possible D match to TRBD1 (6 bases). This CDR3 region has 15 residues. The germline gives CDR1 SGDLS, CDR2 YYNGEE. The V and J ends lost 3 bases and 0 bases respectively, with 11 bases between them. Here the CDR3 reads CASSAGQLSTDTQYF. In DNA form, the CDR3 reads TGTGCCAGCAGCGCCGGACAGCTAAGCACAGATACGCAGTATTTT.

The chain couples TRBV7-9 to TRBJ2-7, with D unresolved. This CDR3 contains 17 residues. CDR1 is SEHNR and CDR2 is FQNEAQ in the germline V gene (reference sequence). V gave up 5 bases and J gave up 2 bases, with 22 bases separating them. The CDR3 loop is CASSINTGFSATYEQYV. The CDR3 DNA reads as TGTGCCAGCAGCATTAATACGGGTTTCTCAGCCACCTACGAGCAGTACGTC.

This chain uses TRBV29-1 with TRBJ1-3; maybe TRBD1 (5 bases). CDR1 is SQVTM, CDR2 ANQGSEA, per germline. This CDR3 has 14 residues. V was pared by 4 bases and J by 2 bases, with 12 bases between. CDR3 in DNA: TGCAGCGTTGTGGGGGGGAAGGCTGGAAACACCATATATTTT. It encodes CSVVGGKAGNTIYF.

This chain uses TRBV19 with TRBJ2-7; 12 positions match TRBD2. The germline V gene encodes CDR1 LNHDA and CDR2 SQIVND (reference sequence). The CDR3 runs 15 residues. J was trimmed by 6 bases and V by 3 bases; bases with no gene match: 6. This CDR3 is CASSILAGGPFEQYF. CDR3 nucleotide sequence: TGTGCCAGTAGTATCCTAGCGGGAGGGCCGTTCGAGCAGTACTTC. The full variable domain, completed using reference TRBV19 and TRBJ2-7, is DGGITQSPKYLFRKEGQNVTLSCEQNLNHDAMYWYRQDPGQGLRLIYYSQIVNDFQKGDIAEGYSVSREKKESFPLTVTSAQKNPTAFYLCASSILAGGPFEQYFGPGTRLTVT.